This TCR beta chain is drawn from a study of blood T cell repertoires in COVID-19. Study in general: Sites across the United States, Italy and Spain contributed samples from acute and convalescent COVID-19. T cells, B-cell-depleted T cells, or PBMCs provided the cDNA or gDNA that served as material.

Germline-derived CDR1 and CDR2 are KGHSH and LQKENI. Trimming took 1 base from V and 4 from J; bases not matched to a gene: 3. The CDR3 runs 15 residues. Study processing details: The authors estimated nucleated cell counts from reference gene primer amplification. Profiled with immunoSEQ multiplex PCR; TCRdb holds only in-frame clones, not every one. The V and J calls and clone size come from that table; D and trimming were worked out from the DNA. The sample includes 180,000 or so clones, roughly 78% of them seen just once. This chain joins TRBV18 and TRBJ2-3; 9 nucleotides align to TRBD2. The sequence came from a woman at least 80 years old with active or convalescent COVID-19. Sequencing was performed on peripheral blood. CDR3 bases: TGTGCCAGCTCACCACTGGGACTAGCCGCAGATACGCAGTATTTT. It yields the protein CASSPLGLAADTQYF.